The T cell receptor beta chain under discussion was sequenced for a study of blood T cell repertoires in COVID-19 (dated by TCRdb to the early 2020s). In terms of the full investigation: Samples covering the acute and convalescent phases of COVID-19 were provided by collaborators in the United States, Italy and Spain. The samples were drawn from the first 160 participants of the ongoing ImmuneRACE study and from more than 1,000 subjects provided by 6 global collaborators. The prospective study material was composed of cDNA or gDNA derived from T cells, B-cell-depleted T cells, or PBMCs. Where available, HLA class I and class II types were obtained from metadata supplied by the sample provider rather than from assay-based typing. Nearly every sample came with metadata listing a de-identified subject ID, COVID-19 status, age in years and sex. The repertoires were released in a freely available public database intended as a resource for research on the immune response to SARS-CoV-2. Deeply sampled blood TCRbeta repertoires from subjects exposed to, actively infected with, or recovered from COVID-19 were included in the dataset.

Worth noting for this clone: No antigen is known for it. Base qualities are missing; no much larger clone stands one base away.

Participants in the prospective study were enrolled through a virtual design, were aged roughly 18 to 95 years, and lived in under 25 United States geographic areas. To assign participants to cohorts, the prospective study relied on clinical history that participants themselves reported in a screening survey and a study questionnaire. Recovered participants in ImmuneRACE Cohort 3 were defined by two consecutive negative NP/OP PCR tests, clearance by a healthcare professional, or resolution of symptoms. Mobile phlebotomists in the prospective study collected whole blood, serum and a nasopharyngeal or oropharyngeal swab from every participant. Prospective study participants could optionally give additional blood draws and questionnaires over an approximately 2-month period. Blood samples from the prospective study were shipped frozen or at room temperature prior to DNA extraction. The immunoSEQ Assay, a bias-controlled multiplex PCR, was used to amplify TCRbeta CDR3 regions from genomic DNA. For the original study's pipeline: The number of nucleated cells in each sample was estimated from the amplification of reference gene primers within the assay. To quantify the absolute abundance of each unique TCRbeta CDR3 rearrangement, sequence reads were collapsed and filtered. For each sample, productive Simpson clonality was calculated as the square root of Simpson's diversity index over productive rearrangements. In TCRdb, the immuneACCESS table is reduced to in-frame sequences with V and J assigned. These tables do not hold every clone; where another copy was compared, an unresolved V gene accounts for under half, and the others remain unexplained. V, J and clone size are those of that table, while D and trimming were read from the DNA. In this sample the table shows 250,000 to 350,000 clones, 70% to 90% of which occur a single time. The ten most abundant clones make up roughly 4% of the sample.

Study-level results and caveats: How much clinical and demographic metadata was included differed by source and by participant, and the metadata was provided uncurated.

This sequence originates from a woman aged 25 to 39 who had recovered from COVID-19. Material for sequencing was PBMCs or T cells enriched from blood (not recorded which).

The CDR3 protein is CASSLRSVGYTF. The nucleotides read TGTGCCAGCAGCTTACGATCGGTTGGCTACACCTTC. This chain is built from TRBV7-9 and TRBJ1-2; the D gene identity is not certain. The V and J ends are trimmed by 2 bases and 7 bases, leaving 8 bases between them. From a lookup of the germline V gene (reference sequence), CDR1 and CDR2 are SEHNR and FQNEAQ. Spanning cysteine to phenylalanine, the CDR3 consists of 12 amino acids. Only the CDR3 DNA stays, 36 bases, in frame from base 1.